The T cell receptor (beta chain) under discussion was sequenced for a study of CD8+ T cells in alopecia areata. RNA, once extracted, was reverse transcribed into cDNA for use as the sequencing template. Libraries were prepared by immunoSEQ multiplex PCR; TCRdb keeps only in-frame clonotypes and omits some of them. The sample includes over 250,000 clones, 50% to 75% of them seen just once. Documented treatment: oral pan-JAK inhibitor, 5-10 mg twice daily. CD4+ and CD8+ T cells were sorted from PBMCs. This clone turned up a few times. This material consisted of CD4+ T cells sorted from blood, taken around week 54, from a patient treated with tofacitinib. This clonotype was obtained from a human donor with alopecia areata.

This CDR3 is CASSPLPGGLGDTQYF. For the CDR3, the DNA is TGCGCCAGCAGCCCCCTACCGGGGGGGCTTGGAGATACGCAGTATTTT. The gene calls are TRBV4-3 and TRBJ2-3; 8 bases are shared with TRBD2. CDR1 is LGHNA and CDR2 is YSLEER in the germline V gene. The trim removed 4 bases at V and 5 bases at J, leaving 11 bases unmatched. This CDR3 contains 16 residues.